These 27 T cell receptor beta chains originate from one sample sequenced in a study of early T cells in non-severe SARS-CoV-2 infection. Each CDR3 protein is one row after TCRdb ran MiXCR on the 5' RACE reads. Of 68,000 or so distinct CDR3 sequences in the sample, 12% were seen once. The sequenced material came from whole blood. These receptor sequences come from an adult who was a healthcare worker with PCR-confirmed SARS-CoV-2 infection or an uninfected control (not recorded which).

This clonotype has ten or more counts. This chain joins TRBV5-4 and TRBJ2-7; no clear D gene. V was clipped by 0 bases and J by 4 bases, with 2 bases between them. In germline, CDR1 is SGHNT, CDR2 YYREEE (reference sequence). CDR3 length equals 11 residues. The CDR3 sequence is CASSLGYEQYF. DNA for the CDR3: TGTGCCAGCAGCTTGGGATACGAGCAGTACTTC. Full variable domain (remainder filled in from reference TRBV5-4 and TRBJ2-7): ETGVTQSPTHLIKTRGQQVTLRCSSQSGHNTVSWYQQALGQGPQFIFQYYREEENGRGNFPPRFSGLQFPNYSSELNVNALELDDSALYLCASSLGYEQYFGPGTRLTVT.

The chain has TRBV23-1 and TRBJ2-7, with D uncertain. TRBV23-1 is an ORF, and what it does is uncertain. Deletions cut 1 base from V and 0 bases from J, with 19 bases between. This CDR3 is built from 18 residues. Here the CDR3 reads CASSQWDAPRSASYEQYF. Here the CDR3 DNA reads TGCGCCAGCAGTCAATGGGATGCCCCACGCTCCGCCTCCTACGAGCAGTACTTC.

This clonotype was seen many times. This chain joins TRBV20-1 and TRBJ2-1, with D uncertain. The CDR3 is 15 residues long. From germline, CDR1 is DFQATT and CDR2 SNEGSKA (reference sequence). V lost 0 bases to trimming and J lost 2 bases, with 11 bases between them. This chain's CDR3 is CSARDRQVTYNEQFF. CDR3 nucleotide sequence: TGCAGTGCTAGAGATCGTCAGGTCACCTACAATGAGCAGTTCTTC.

This clonotype was observed at least ten times. The chain joins TRBV20-1 to TRBJ2-1; the match to TRBD2 covers 13 bases. Germline trimming cut 4 bases from V and 5 bases from J; bases unmatched to any gene: 2. This CDR3 spans 14 amino acids. Germline V gives CDR1 DFQATT, CDR2 SNEGSKA (reference sequence). The DNA for the CDR3 is TGCAGTGCTAAAGGGACTAGCGGGGACAATGAGCAGTTCTTC. This sequence encodes CSAKGTSGDNEQFF.

The chain links TRBV7-9 to TRBJ1-1; D remains ambiguous. From germline, CDR1 is SEHNR and CDR2 FQNEAQ (reference sequence). The CDR3 spans 13 residues. Trimming left V 0 bases short and J 7 bases short, with 9 bases between. The CDR3 spells CASSLAPGLEAFF. As DNA, the CDR3 is TGTGCCAGCAGCTTAGCGCCCGGTCTTGAAGCTTTCTTT.

The chain is built from TRBV6-1 and TRBJ1-6; no definite D call. Looked up from germline, CDR1 is MNHNS and CDR2 is SASEGT. The CDR3 sequence is 17 residues long. Trimming took off 2 bases at V and 0 bases at J, with 11 bases between the two ends. CDR3 protein: CASSEIQLSSYNSPLHF. For the CDR3, the DNA is TGTGCCAGCAGTGAAATACAGCTGAGCTCCTATAATTCACCCCTCCACTTT.

The table lists this clonotype with a few counts. An end of the junction does not agree with germline; a read error may underlie this. The rearrangement joins TRBV4-3 to TRBJ1-1; D gene unclear. CDR3 length: 15 amino acids. Germline CDR1 and CDR2: LGHNA and YSLEER. CDR3 in amino acids: CASSQVAGRLTEVFF. CDR3 DNA sequence: TGCGCCAGCAGCCAAGTGGCAGGACGACTCACTGAAGTTTTCTTT.

This clonotype was seen only once. The chain carries TRBV12-3 or TRBV12-4 and TRBJ1-4; 10 bases agree with TRBD1. CDR3 length: 15 amino acids. The ends lost 8 bases at V and 8 bases at J; junction bases unmatched: 11. CDR3 in amino acids: CASLELGQGNEKLFF. DNA of the CDR3: TGTGCCAGCCTCGAATTGGGACAGGGGAACGAAAAACTGTTTTTT.

This clonotype occurred a few times. This chain joins TRBV10-3 and TRBJ2-3; 11 nucleotides agree with TRBD1. Germline V CDR1 and CDR2: ENHRY, SYGVKD. Unmatched junction bases numbered 5, after V lost 0 bases and J lost 3 bases. This CDR3 region has 17 residues. The CDR3 loop is CAISESGTGGTTDTQYF. The DNA of the CDR3 is TGTGCCATCAGTGAGTCCGGGACAGGGGGTACGACAGATACGCAGTATTTT.

This clonotype was detected ten times or more. The chain is built from TRBV20-1 and TRBJ2-3; 7 nucleotides line up with TRBD2. The CDR3 is 17 amino acids. The germline gives CDR1 DFQATT, CDR2 SNEGSKA (reference sequence). V dropped 3 bases and J dropped 2; count of bases not matched to a gene: 14. The CDR3 protein is CSARNQLLAVATDTQYF. The CDR3 region has the DNA TGCAGTGCTAGGAATCAACTTCTAGCGGTGGCCACAGATACGCAGTATTTT.

Sample share makes this clonotype medium-sized (0.01 to 0.1%). The rearrangement uses TRBV29-1 and TRBJ1-2; 9 nucleotides match TRBD1. V shed 5 bases and J 9 bases; nucleotides not matched to a gene: 10. The germline gives CDR1 SQVTM, CDR2 ANQGSEA. The CDR3 contains 13 residues. This CDR3 is CSVRWGTGLRYTF. CDR3 coding DNA: TGCAGCGTTCGGTGGGGGACAGGGCTTCGCTACACCTTC.

The rearrangement uses TRBV30 and TRBJ2-3; 10 nucleotides match TRBD1. CDR1 is GTSNPN and CDR2 is SVGIG in the germline V gene (reference sequence). The CDR3 sequence is 14 residues long. Germline trimming cut 1 base from V and 4 bases from J; bases unmatched to any gene: 2. The CDR3 reads CAWSEGQGADTQYF. CDR3 DNA: TGTGCCTGGAGTGAAGGACAGGGGGCAGATACGCAGTATTTT. The variable domain in full, completed from reference TRBV30 and TRBJ2-3, reads SQTIHQWPATLVQPVGSPLSLECTVEGTSNPNLYWYRQAAGRGLQLLFYSVGIGQISSEVPQNLSASRPQDRQFILSSKKLLLSDSGFYLCAWSEGQGADTQYFGPGTRLTVL.

This clonotype was seen a few times. The chain employs TRBV29-1 and TRBJ2-5; a possible D gene is TRBD1 (5 bases). V lost 4 bases and J 2 bases, leaving 8 bases between the germline ends. Germline V gene lookup returns CDR1 SQVTM and CDR2 ANQGSEA. CDR3 length: 12 amino acids. The chain's CDR3 is CSVGTNQETQYF. CDR3 DNA sequence: TGCAGCGTTGGGACAAATCAAGAGACCCAGTACTTC.

This clonotype was observed a few times. This chain connects TRBV7-6 to TRBJ2-3; D is unresolved. V was trimmed by 2 bases and J by 2 bases, leaving 35 bases between them. Germline assignment: CDR1 SGHVS and CDR2 FNYEAQ. The CDR3 is 23 amino acids. The CDR3 spells CASSLRSSAPPPLRVLPTDTQYF. The CDR3 DNA reads TGTGCCAGCAGCTTAAGATCAAGCGCTCCTCCTCCGCTTAGGGTTTTGCCCACAGATACGCAGTATTTT.

In this sample, this clonotype turned up a few times. The chain is built from TRBV20-1 and TRBJ2-3; 10 nucleotides agree with TRBD2. Looked up from germline, CDR1 is DFQATT and CDR2 is SNEGSKA (reference sequence). The V and J ends lost 5 bases and 6 bases, in that order; junction bases with no gene match: 11. The CDR3 totals 15 residues. The chain's CDR3 is CSAYRGTSEKDTQYF. The CDR3 nucleotides are TGCAGTGCTTACCGCGGGACTAGCGAAAAGGATACGCAGTATTTT.

The sample holds a few counts of this clonotype. This chain uses TRBV29-1 with TRBJ2-7; D call uncertain. In germline, CDR1 is SQVTM, CDR2 ANQGSEA. The CDR3 totals 12 residues. The germline V and J ends were trimmed by 7 bases and 7 bases, with 17 bases remaining between them. The CDR3 nucleotides are TGCAGCGCACCCGGGCCCGCCGGGGAGCAGTACTTC. This translates into CSAPGPAGEQYF.

At least ten counts were recorded for this clonotype. The V and J genes are TRBV5-1 and TRBJ1-6; D remains unclear. V lost 4 bases and J 7 bases, leaving 12 bases between the germline ends. Germline V gives CDR1 SGHRS, CDR2 YFSETQ. The CDR3 sequence is 14 residues long. As DNA, the CDR3 is TGCGCCAGCAGCCAACAAGGATTAAATTCACCCCTCCACTTT. Translation: CASSQQGLNSPLHF.

This clonotype was seen repeatedly, ten times or more. J is TRBJ1-6 and V is TRBV6-6; D remains unclear. CDR3 length: 11 amino acids. With 8 bases removed from V and 11 bases from J, the gap between germline ends came to 10 bases. Germline lookup yields CDR1 MNHNY and CDR2 SVGAGI (reference sequence). CDR3 sequence (DNA): TGTGCCAGCGGCCAAGGGCCACCCCTCCACTTT. It yields the protein CASGQGPPLHF.

This clonotype was detected ten times or more. J is TRBJ2-1 and V is TRBV6-1; 9 bases map to TRBD2. CDR3 length equals 15 residues. V trimming: 1 base; J trimming: 9 bases; junction bases outside the gene matches: 7. Per germline, CDR1 MNHNS and CDR2 SASEGT. CDR3 region: CASSEEAGGPVEQFF. In DNA, the CDR3 is TGTGCCAGCAGTGAAGAGGCGGGGGGGCCGGTTGAGCAGTTCTTC.

This clonotype was counted a few times. The gene calls are TRBV20-1 and TRBJ2-7, with 9 bases fitting TRBD2. V dropped 1 base and J dropped 3; count of bases not matched to a gene: 4. The CDR3 is 14 amino acids. The germline CDR1 and CDR2 sequences are DFQATT and SNEGSKA (reference sequence). DNA of the CDR3: TGCAGTGCTAGAGTAGCGGGGGTCATCTACGAGCAGTACTTC. Its protein product is CSARVAGVIYEQYF.

This clonotype was found a few times. The chain joins TRBV7-2 to TRBJ2-2, with D unresolved. CDR1 and CDR2 from the germline V gene are SGHTA and FQGNSA. This CDR3 region has 15 residues. Between the trimmed V and J ends, which lost 1 base and 7 bases, there was a span of 13 bases. Here the CDR3 DNA reads TGTGCCAGCAGCTTAGTGAACCTCCCTTTCGGGGAGCTGTTTTTT. Amino acids: CASSLVNLPFGELFF.

This clonotype came up a few times. V is TRBV7-2 and J is TRBJ2-2; the D is unclear. Trimming took 2 bases from V and 3 from J, leaving 7 bases between them. The CDR3 runs to 14 residues. Germline lookup yields CDR1 SGHTA and CDR2 FQGNSA. This CDR3 reads CASSLSAYTGELFF. In nucleotides, the CDR3 is TGTGCCAGCAGCTTATCGGCATACACCGGGGAGCTGTTTTTT.

This clonotype was detected only a few times. The genes are TRBV13 and TRBJ2-1; maybe TRBD2 (6 bases). CDR1 is PRHDT and CDR2 is FYEKMQ in the germline V gene (reference sequence). The V end lost 5 bases, the J end lost 4 bases, and 18 bases lay between the germline ends. This CDR3 spans 16 amino acids. CDR3 protein: CASSPILAGPYNEQFF. CDR3 DNA: TGTGCCAGCAGCCCCATTTTGGCGGGGCCTTACAATGAGCAGTTCTTC.

The V gene is TRBV5-4, the J gene TRBJ1-2, with no clear D. V was shortened by 6 bases and J by 3 bases, with 15 bases between the two germline ends. This CDR3 contains 14 residues. Per the germline V gene, CDR1 is SGHNT and CDR2 is YYREEE (reference sequence). The CDR3 DNA sequence: TGTGCCAGCACGGATAACAGCTGGGACTATGGCTACACCTTC. Its protein product is CASTDNSWDYGYTF.

CDR3 protein: CASSDGLWGNNQPQHF. CDR3 nucleotide sequence: TGTGCCAGCAGTGACGGGCTTTGGGGGAACAATCAGCCCCAGCATTTT. The chain recombines TRBV12-3 or TRBV12-4 with TRBJ1-5, with D perhaps matching TRBD1 (5 bases). The CDR3 length is 16 residues. Trimming pared 5 bases from V and 3 bases from J, leaving 17 bases between.

This clonotype came up a few times. V gene TRBV7-2 combines with J gene TRBJ2-7; D gene unclear. Trimming removed 6 bases from V and 4 bases from J, with 10 bases in between. This CDR3 has 12 amino acids. Germline CDR1 is SGHTA and CDR2 is FQGNSA. CDR3 in DNA: TGTGCCAGCAGTCACAACCAGTACGAGCAGTACTTC. Translated, it gives CASSHNQYEQYF.

This clonotype was counted only a few times. The rearrangement uses TRBV7-6 and TRBJ2-1; D gene ambiguous. This CDR3 contains 16 residues. The ends were cut back, 1 base at V and 3 bases at J, with 13 bases in the middle. Germline V gene data show CDR1 as SGHVS and CDR2 as FNYEAQ. The CDR3 nucleotides are TGTGCCAGCAGCTTAGAGAGTCTTGGTGTCTACAATGAGCAGTTCTTC. Amino acid sequence: CASSLESLGVYNEQFF.